Shown below are 22 T cell receptor beta chains from a single sample sequenced in a study of T-cell reconstitution after alpha-beta-depleted transplantation in children. As it was prepared, the TCRbeta library received unique molecular identifiers. TCRdb processed the PCR reads anew with MiXCR; each CDR3 protein has one entry. Altogether some 530,000 distinct CDR3 sequences are present, around 13% being singletons, with the ten largest covering around 6.1%. This specimen consisted of PBMCs from the stem cell graft donor, obtained from the stem cell graft. These receptors came from a human donor who donated a stem cell graft to a child with combined immunodeficiency.

The J gene is TRBJ2-3, the V gene TRBV4-3; the D call may be TRBD1 or TRBD2 (5 bases each). The V end lost 0 bases, the J end lost 2 bases, and 18 bases lay between the germline ends. CDR3 length: 18 residues. Germline V gene lookup returns CDR1 LGHNA and CDR2 YSLEER. The CDR3 sequence is CASSQDPSPGRLTDTQYF. CDR3 bases: TGCGCCAGCAGCCAAGACCCGTCCCCGGGACGCCTCACAGATACGCAGTATTTT.

A few counts support this clonotype. The chain uses TRBV5-1 and TRBJ2-1, with 9 nucleotides matching TRBD2. This CDR3 comprises 16 residues. With V trimmed by 0 bases and J by 9 bases, 10 bases remained unmatched. Germline CDR1 is SGHRS and CDR2 is YFSETQ. CDR3 protein: CASSLVFRGRAIEQFF. Written as DNA, the CDR3 is TGCGCCAGCAGCTTGGTATTTCGCGGGAGGGCCATTGAGCAGTTCTTC.

The chain carries TRBV7-2 and TRBJ2-1; D possibly uses TRBD1 or TRBD2 (5 bases each). CDR3 length: 16 amino acids. In germline, CDR1 is SGHTA, CDR2 FQGNSA. V shed 3 bases and J shed 9 bases, with 21 bases lying between them. CDR3 region: CASSFAGTKIPGEQFF. The CDR3 DNA sequence: TGTGCCAGCAGCTTCGCCGGGACCAAGATCCCTGGTGAGCAGTTCTTC.

Many counts were recorded for this clonotype. The rearrangement uses TRBV4-3 and TRBJ2-5; the D is unclear. CDR3 size: 14 residues. V gave up 1 base and J gave up 2 bases, with 8 bases separating them. Looked up from germline, CDR1 is LGHNA and CDR2 is YSLEER. The CDR3 coding sequence is TGCGCCAGCAGCCAAGCTACAGATCAAGAGACCCAGTACTTC. Encoded protein: CASSQATDQETQYF.

This clonotype showed up many times. The chain has TRBV10-3 and TRBJ2-7, with D perhaps assigned TRBD1 or TRBD2 (5 bases each). The germline gives CDR1 ENHRY, CDR2 SYGVKD. The ends were cut back, 5 bases at V and 1 base at J, with 12 bases in the middle. There are 14 residues in the CDR3. The CDR3 loop reads CAISPGPGSYEQYF. CDR3 DNA: TGTGCCATCAGTCCGGGACCAGGATCCTACGAGCAGTACTTC.

This sequence joins TRBV12-3 or TRBV12-4 and TRBJ2-1; D is unresolved. This CDR3 is built from 12 residues. Trimming left V 1 base short and J 9 bases short, with 7 bases between. This CDR3 is CASSLDVVEQFF. Here the CDR3 DNA reads TGTGCCAGCAGTTTAGACGTGGTTGAGCAGTTCTTC.

This clonotype was seen a few times. The genes are TRBV4-1 and TRBJ1-1; unclear D gene. The V gene lost 4 bases and the J gene lost 3 bases, with 12 bases spanning the gap. The V gene's germline CDR1 is MGHRA and CDR2 YSYEKL. CDR3 length equals 14 residues. CDR3 in DNA: TGCGCCAGCAGCCGCATACGGGTTGACACTGAAGCTTTCTTT. It yields the protein CASSRIRVDTEAFF.

The chain employs TRBV30 and TRBJ2-7, with D possibly matching TRBD2 (5 bases). Germline CDR1 GTSNPN, CDR2 SVGIG (reference sequence). This CDR3 is 11 amino acids long. The ends were cut back, 4 bases at V and 3 bases at J, with 7 bases in the middle. The CDR3 DNA sequence: TGTGCCTGGAAGGAGGTCTACGAGCAGTACTTC. Its protein is CAWKEVYEQYF.

The chain carries TRBV28 and TRBJ2-3; no reliable D call. Per germline, CDR1 MDHEN and CDR2 SYDVKM. Trimming took off 2 bases at V and 5 bases at J, with 11 bases between the two ends. The CDR3 has 14 amino acids. The CDR3 nucleotides are TGTGCCAGCAGTTTAACGGATTCCAGAGATACGCAGTATTTT. Its translation: CASSLTDSRDTQYF. The whole variable domain, remainder taken from reference TRBV28 and TRBJ2-3, is DVKVTQSSRYLVKRTGEKVFLECVQDMDHENMFWYRQDPGLGLRLIYFSYDVKMKEKGDIPEGYSVSREKKERFSLILESASTNQTSMYLCASSLTDSRDTQYFGPGTRLTVL.

This clonotype was counted ten times or more. The V and J genes are TRBV12-3 or TRBV12-4 and TRBJ2-2; D uncertain. This CDR3 is 13 amino acids long. Between the trimmed V and J ends, which lost 6 bases and 6 bases, there was a span of 11 bases. CDR3 region: CASSSSRAGELFF. DNA for the CDR3: TGTGCCAGCAGCTCTTCTCGGGCCGGGGAGCTGTTTTTT.

J is TRBJ2-1 and V is TRBV6-2 or TRBV6-3; D is unclear. V shed 4 bases and J shed 1 base, with 11 bases lying between them. CDR3 length: 15 amino acids. Per germline, CDR1 MNHEY and CDR2 SVGEGT. The CDR3 DNA reads TGTGCCAGCAGTTCCGTCGATGGGTCCTACAATGAGCAGTTCTTC. Translation: CASSSVDGSYNEQFF.

This clonotype was counted between two and nine times. The J gene is TRBJ2-5, the V gene TRBV21-1. TRBV21-1 is reported as a pseudogene. The CDR3 is 14 residues long. CDR3 nucleotide sequence: TGTGCCAGCAGCAAAGTCAGGAACCAAGAGACCCAGTACTTC. Translating gives CASSKVRNQETQYF.

Concerning this clonotype itself: The junction departs from germline at one end; a sequencing error may be responsible. The chain couples TRBV20-1 to TRBJ2-1, with TRBD1 as a possible D gene (6 bases). CDR3 length equals 17 residues. Germline V gene lookup returns CDR1 DFQATT and CDR2 SNEGSKA (reference sequence). The CDR3 spells CCAQTRSGQSSYNEQFF. CDR3 DNA: TGCTGTGCCCAGACCCGGAGCGGACAGAGCTCCTACAATGAGCAGTTCTTC.

This clonotype came up a few times. The CDR3 reads CSVDRGLAVPEGTGETQYF. The CDR3 nucleotides are TGCAGCGTTGATAGGGGTCTAGCGGTTCCAGAAGGGACAGGGGAGACCCAGTACTTC. V gene TRBV29-1 combines with J gene TRBJ2-5, with 9 bases that match TRBD1. Germline-derived CDR1 and CDR2 are SQVTM and ANQGSEA. The CDR3 runs 19 residues. Trimming removed 3 bases from V and 5 bases from J; junction bases left unmatched: 22.

The chain is built from TRBV6-1 and TRBJ2-7; TRBD2 matches 9 bases. The CDR3 covers 14 residues. CDR1 MNHNS and CDR2 SASEGT come from the germline V gene. V lost 6 bases to trimming and J lost 3 bases; unmatched junction nucleotides: 6. For the CDR3, the DNA is TGTGCCAGCAGACGGACTAGCGTAAGCTACGAGCAGTACTTC. This gives the protein CASRRTSVSYEQYF.

The table lists this clonotype with a few counts. A read error may explain this, as a much larger clone is one base away. V is TRBV27 and J is TRBJ2-2, with no clear D. V was shortened by 7 bases and J by 3 bases, with 3 bases between the two germline ends. The CDR3 contains 11 residues. Germline V CDR1 and CDR2: MNHEY, SMNVEV (reference sequence). CDR3 protein: CASTYTGELFF. The CDR3 nucleotides are TGTGCCAGCACCTACACCGGGGAGCTGTTTTTT.

This clonotype was counted between two and nine times. The chain carries TRBV29-1 and TRBJ2-3, with 12 positions matching TRBD1. V shed 2 bases and J 5 bases; nucleotides not matched to a gene: 5. Germline assignment: CDR1 SQVTM and CDR2 ANQGSEA. The CDR3 is 15 residues long. CDR3 in DNA: TGCAGCGTTGAACCGGGACAGGGGGCAGAAGATACGCAGTATTTT. Amino acids: CSVEPGQGAEDTQYF.

This clonotype was seen more than once but under ten times. The genes are TRBV12-3 or TRBV12-4 and TRBJ1-4; D unclear. The CDR3 is 12 residues long. V lost 8 bases and J lost 5, with 9 bases in between. The CDR3 spells CASLAPNEKLFF. CDR3 DNA sequence: TGTGCCAGCTTGGCTCCGAATGAAAAACTGTTTTTT.

This clonotype has at least ten counts. The rearrangement links TRBV24-1 to TRBJ2-1; 15 bases line up with TRBD2. The CDR3 extends over 15 amino acids. The V segment lost 5 bases and the J segment 7 bases; nucleotides outside the gene matches: 2. CDR1 is KGHDR, CDR2 SFDVKD, per germline. The CDR3 sequence is CATSAGLAGGNEQFF. DNA of the CDR3: TGTGCCACCAGTGCGGGACTAGCGGGAGGTAATGAGCAGTTCTTC.

This clonotype was observed a few times. The rearrangement uses TRBV10-2 and TRBJ1-3; D ambiguous. The CDR3 consists of 13 residues. In germline, CDR1 is WSHSY, CDR2 SAAADI. V was clipped by 3 bases and J by 3 bases, with 6 bases between them. Here the CDR3 DNA reads TGCGCCAGCAGTGATCCAGTTGGAAACACCATATATTTT. Protein: CASSDPVGNTIYF.

This chain's CDR3 is CASSFRYRGRSEKLFF. The CDR3 DNA follows: TGTGCCAGCAGTTTCAGGTACAGGGGGCGATCTGAAAAACTGTTTTTT. The chain recombines TRBV28 with TRBJ1-4; TRBD1 matches at 9 bases. V gave up 3 bases and J gave up 7 bases; unmatched junction bases: 9. CDR3 length equals 16 residues. The germline gives CDR1 MDHEN, CDR2 SYDVKM.

The chain uses TRBV6-6 and TRBJ1-4; 8 bases match TRBD1. The junction had 3 bases not matched to a gene; V was cut back by 4 bases and J by 8 bases. Germline values: CDR1 MNHNY, CDR2 SVGAGI (reference sequence). CDR3 length equals 13 residues. As DNA, the CDR3 is TGTGCCAGCAGTTCGGACAGGGACGAAAAACTGTTTTTT. Translated: CASSSDRDEKLFF.